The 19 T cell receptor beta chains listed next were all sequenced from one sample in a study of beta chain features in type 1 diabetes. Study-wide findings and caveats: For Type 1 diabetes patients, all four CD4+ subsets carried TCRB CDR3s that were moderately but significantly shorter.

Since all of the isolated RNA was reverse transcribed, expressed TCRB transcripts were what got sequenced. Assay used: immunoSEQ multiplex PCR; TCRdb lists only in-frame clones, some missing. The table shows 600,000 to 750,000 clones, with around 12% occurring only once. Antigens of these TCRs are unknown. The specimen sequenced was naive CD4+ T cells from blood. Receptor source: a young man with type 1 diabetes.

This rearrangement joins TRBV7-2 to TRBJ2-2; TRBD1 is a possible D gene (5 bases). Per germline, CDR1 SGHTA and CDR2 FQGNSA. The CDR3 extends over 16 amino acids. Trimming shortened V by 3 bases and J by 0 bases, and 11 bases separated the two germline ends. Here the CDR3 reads CASSFGAVANTGELFF. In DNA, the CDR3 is TGTGCCAGCAGCTTTGGGGCAGTAGCGAACACCGGGGAGCTGTTTTTT.

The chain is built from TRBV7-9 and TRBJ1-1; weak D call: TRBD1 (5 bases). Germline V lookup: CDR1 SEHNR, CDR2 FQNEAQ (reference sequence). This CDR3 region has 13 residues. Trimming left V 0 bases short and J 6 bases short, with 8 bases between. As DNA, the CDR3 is TGTGCCAGCAGCTTAGCCAGGGTGGCTGAAGCTTTCTTT. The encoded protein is CASSLARVAEAFF.

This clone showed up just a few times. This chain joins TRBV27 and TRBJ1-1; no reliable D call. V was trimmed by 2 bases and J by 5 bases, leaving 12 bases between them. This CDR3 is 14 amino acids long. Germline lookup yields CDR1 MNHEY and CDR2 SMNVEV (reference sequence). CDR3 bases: TGTGCCAGCAGTTTACGGAAGACCGGGACTGAAGCTTTCTTT. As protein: CASSLRKTGTEAFF.

The CDR3 sequence is CAWSRGPEGSPLHF. CDR3 DNA: TGTGCCTGGAGTCGGGGGCCCGAAGGTTCACCCCTCCACTTT. The chain combines TRBV30 with TRBJ1-6; TRBD1 might be the D (6 bases). This CDR3 region has 14 residues. V shed 2 bases and J shed 9 bases, with 14 bases lying between them. Germline CDR1 reads GTSNPN; CDR2 reads SVGIG (reference sequence).

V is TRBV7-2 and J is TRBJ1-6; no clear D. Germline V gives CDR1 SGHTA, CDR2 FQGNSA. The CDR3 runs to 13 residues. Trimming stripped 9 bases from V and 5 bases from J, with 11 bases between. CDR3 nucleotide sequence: TGTGCCAGGAGGCGGACCAATAATTCACCCCTCCACTTT. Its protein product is CARRRTNNSPLHF.

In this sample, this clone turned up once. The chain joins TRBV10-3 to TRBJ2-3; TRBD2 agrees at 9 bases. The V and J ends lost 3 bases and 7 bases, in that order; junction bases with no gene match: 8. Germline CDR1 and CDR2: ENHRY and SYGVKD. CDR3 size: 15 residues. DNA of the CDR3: TGTGCCATCAGTGAAATGGCTAGCGGGGAGAATACGCAGTATTTT. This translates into CAISEMASGENTQYF.

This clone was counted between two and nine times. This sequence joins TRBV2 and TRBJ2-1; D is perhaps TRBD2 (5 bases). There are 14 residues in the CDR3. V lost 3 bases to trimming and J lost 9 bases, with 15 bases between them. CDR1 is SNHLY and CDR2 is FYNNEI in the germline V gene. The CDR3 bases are TGTGCCAGCAGTGAGAGGCGGGCCGACGGTGAGCAGTTCTTC. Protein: CASSERRADGEQFF. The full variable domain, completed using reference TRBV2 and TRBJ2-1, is EPEVTQTPSHQVTQMGQEVILRCVPISNHLYFYWYRQILGQKVEFLVSFYNNEISEKSEIFDDQFSVERPDGSNFTLKIRSTKLEDSAMYFCASSERRADGEQFFGPGTRLTVL.

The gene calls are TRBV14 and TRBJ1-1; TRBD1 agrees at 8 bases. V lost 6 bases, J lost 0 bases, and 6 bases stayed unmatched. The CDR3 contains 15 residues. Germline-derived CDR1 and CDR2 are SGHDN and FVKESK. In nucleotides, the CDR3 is TGTGCCAGCAGGAAGACAGGGGTGCTGAACACTGAAGCTTTCTTT. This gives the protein CASRKTGVLNTEAFF. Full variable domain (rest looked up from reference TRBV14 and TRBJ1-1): EAGVTQFPSHSVIEKGQTVTLRCDPISGHDNLYWYRRVMGKEIKFLLHFVKESKQDESGMPNNRFLAERTGGTYSTLKVQPAELEDSGVYFCASRKTGVLNTEAFFGQGTRLTVV.

The CDR3 spells CATILNNEQFF. In DNA form, the CDR3 reads TGTGCCACCATACTCAACAATGAGCAGTTCTTC. The V and J genes are TRBV6-1 and TRBJ2-1; no firm D call. The CDR3 spans 11 residues. Germline lookup yields CDR1 MNHNS and CDR2 SASEGT. V lost 10 bases and J 5 bases, leaving 9 bases between the germline ends.

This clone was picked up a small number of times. DNA for the CDR3: TGTGCCAGCAGCCACACTGGGGCGGATCAGCCCCAGCATTTT. Residues: CASSHTGADQPQHF. This chain links TRBV4-2 with TRBJ1-5; perhaps TRBD1 as D (5 bases). Germline values: CDR1 LGHNA, CDR2 YNFKEQ. CDR3 length: 14 residues. Trimming stripped 3 bases from V and 5 bases from J, with 11 bases between.

In nucleotides, the CDR3 is TGTGCCAGCAGCCTCGGGTCCGGCGAGACCCAGTACTTC. It translates to CASSLGSGETQYF. V gene TRBV7-9 combines with J gene TRBJ2-5, with unresolved D. Trimming shortened V by 5 bases and J by 5 bases, and 12 bases separated the two germline ends. The CDR3 runs 13 residues. In germline, CDR1 is SEHNR, CDR2 FQNEAQ (reference sequence).

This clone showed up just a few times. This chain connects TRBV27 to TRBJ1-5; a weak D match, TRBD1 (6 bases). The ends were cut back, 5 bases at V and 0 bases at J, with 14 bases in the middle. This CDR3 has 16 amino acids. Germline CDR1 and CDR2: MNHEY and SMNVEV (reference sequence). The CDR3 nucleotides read TGTGCCAGCAGTCTCCCAGGACAGTCTAGCAATCAGCCCCAGCATTTT. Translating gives CASSLPGQSSNQPQHF.

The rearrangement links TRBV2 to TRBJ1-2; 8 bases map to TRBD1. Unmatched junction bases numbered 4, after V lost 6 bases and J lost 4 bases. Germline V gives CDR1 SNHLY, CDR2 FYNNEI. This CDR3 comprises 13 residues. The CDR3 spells CASREDRAYGYTF. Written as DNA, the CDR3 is TGTGCCAGCAGGGAGGACAGGGCCTATGGCTACACCTTC.

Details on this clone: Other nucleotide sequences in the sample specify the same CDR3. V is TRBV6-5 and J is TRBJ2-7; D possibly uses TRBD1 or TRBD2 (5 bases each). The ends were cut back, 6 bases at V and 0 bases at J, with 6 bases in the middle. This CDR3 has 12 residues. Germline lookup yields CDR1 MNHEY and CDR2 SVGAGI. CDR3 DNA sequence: TGTGCCAGCAGGGGGGACTCCTACGAGCAGTACTTC. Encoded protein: CASRGDSYEQYF.

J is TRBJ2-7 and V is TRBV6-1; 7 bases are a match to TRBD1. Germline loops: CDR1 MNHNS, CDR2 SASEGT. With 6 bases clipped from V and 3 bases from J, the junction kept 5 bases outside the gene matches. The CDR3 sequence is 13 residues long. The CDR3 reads CASRTGTHYEQYF. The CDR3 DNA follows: TGTGCCAGCAGGACAGGGACACACTACGAGCAGTACTTC.

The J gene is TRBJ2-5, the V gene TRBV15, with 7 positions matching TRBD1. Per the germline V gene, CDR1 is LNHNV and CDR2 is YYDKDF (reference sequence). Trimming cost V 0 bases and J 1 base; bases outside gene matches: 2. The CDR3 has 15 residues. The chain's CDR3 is CATSRDGQAQETQYF. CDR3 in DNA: TGTGCCACCAGCAGAGATGGACAGGCCCAAGAGACCCAGTACTTC.

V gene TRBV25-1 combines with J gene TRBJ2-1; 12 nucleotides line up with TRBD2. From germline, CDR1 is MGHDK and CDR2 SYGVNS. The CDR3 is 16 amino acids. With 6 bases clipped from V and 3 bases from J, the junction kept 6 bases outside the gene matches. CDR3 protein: CASSLTSGGSYNEQFF. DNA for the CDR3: TGTGCCAGCAGCCTAACTAGCGGGGGGAGCTACAATGAGCAGTTCTTC.

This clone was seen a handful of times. CDR3 bases: TGCAGCGTTGACCCACTAGCGGGGGGCACAGATACGCAGTATTTT. It encodes CSVDPLAGGTDTQYF. The chain recombines TRBV29-1 with TRBJ2-3, with 11 bases identical to TRBD2. The CDR3 has 15 amino acids. V lost 3 bases to trimming and J lost 1 base; unmatched junction nucleotides: 3. Per germline, CDR1 SQVTM and CDR2 ANQGSEA.

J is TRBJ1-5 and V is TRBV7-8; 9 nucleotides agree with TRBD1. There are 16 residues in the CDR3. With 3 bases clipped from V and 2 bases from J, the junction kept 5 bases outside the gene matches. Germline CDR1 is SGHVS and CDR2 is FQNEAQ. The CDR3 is CASSFARDRGNQPQHF. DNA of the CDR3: TGTGCCAGCAGCTTTGCCCGGGACAGGGGCAATCAGCCCCAGCATTTT.